This T cell receptor beta chain was captured in a study of T cell responses to AZD1222 COVID-19 vaccine (dated by TCRdb to the early 2020s). With regard to the full study: TCR sequencing covered over 230 trial participants: 200 to 220 given two doses of AZD1222 and 26 given two doses of MenACWY control vaccine. Trial participants were enrolled into age subgroups of 18-55, 56-69 and 70-plus years, which contained 148, 28 and 57 TCR-sequenced participants, respectively. Results and caveats for the whole study, not just this receptor: Participants were mostly white British and included more females than males, and it was suggested by the authors that clonal diversity may have been underestimated. Because no samples from the day 14 peak response were available, repertoires could be characterized only after the peak T cell response. Epitopes outside the regions mutated in the B.1.351 and B.1.1.7 variants were reportedly recognized by nearly half of the unique spike-specific TCRs. Conclusions about previously exposed vaccinees were limited because only six or seven AZD1222 recipients were SARS-CoV-2 seropositive at baseline. Spike-specific TCR breadth and depth rose significantly after two AZD1222 doses compared with day 0 and with MenACWY recipients. The vaccine-associated CD4 TCRs covered the entire spike protein, and the dominant responses fell in regions 160-218 and 743-854. In the small 56-69-year group, the increase in depth fell short of significance, most likely because of low power.

Read against the paper, the sample's time point label means: about 28 days (+/-7) after the second vaccine dose. AZD1222 recipients given second doses at about 4 weeks or at about 12 weeks were pooled, since spike-specific TCR depth and breadth were not found to differ between the two schedules. Vaccinee samples were obtained from the UK trials COV001 and COV002, which included a single-blind randomized controlled phase 2/3 trial of AZD1222 (ChAdOx1 nCoV-19) in healthy adults. Trial participant PBMC samples were collected at day 0 and day 28 after the second dose for TCRbeta chain sequencing. For this clone: Its binding antigen is unknown. Per-nucleotide qualities are absent, and no much larger clonotype sits a single base away.

Its CDR3 holds 15 amino acids, cysteine through phenylalanine. Only the CDR3 portion is preserved as DNA: 45 bases, with reading frame beginning at the first base. CDR1 and CDR2 (KGHSH, LQKENI) derive from the germline V gene. Trimming takes 0 bases from V and 0 bases from J, and the germline ends sit 8 bases apart. The CDR3 regions of human TCRbeta chains were analyzed by immunosequencing. Per the source publication's procedure: TCRs in the repertoires were matched against a reference library of SARS-CoV-2-specific TCRs that had been generated with the MIRA antigen-specificity platform. Breadth was defined as the fraction of unique TCRs that were SARS-CoV-2-associated, and depth was defined as the fraction of total T cells that were SARS-CoV-2-associated. Using the MIRA data, every spike-specific TCR was mapped to the spike region that the TCR reacted to and assigned to either a CD4 or a CD8 class. Log10-transformed breadth and depth values were compared by one-way ANOVA with Sidak's multiple comparisons tests. Drawn from immuneACCESS, this table holds only the in-frame rearrangements with V and J called that TCRdb kept. Clones are partly lost; checked studies trace under half to an unresolved V gene and leave the rest unexplained. That table supplies the V and J calls and clone size; D and trimming were determined from the DNA. This sample has 200,000 or so clones in its table, and roughly 92% of those were observed once. The top ten clonotypes cover roughly 0.99% of the sample.

The sequence joins TRBV18 to TRBJ1-1; no D gene call is confident. Specimen: peripheral blood, collected 28 days after the second AZD1222 dose. The sequence came from an adult who received the AZD1222 COVID-19 vaccine. The CDR3 reads CASSPPERMNTEAFF. The DNA sequence reads TGTGCCAGCTCACCACCGGAACGGATGAACACTGAAGCTTTCTTT.